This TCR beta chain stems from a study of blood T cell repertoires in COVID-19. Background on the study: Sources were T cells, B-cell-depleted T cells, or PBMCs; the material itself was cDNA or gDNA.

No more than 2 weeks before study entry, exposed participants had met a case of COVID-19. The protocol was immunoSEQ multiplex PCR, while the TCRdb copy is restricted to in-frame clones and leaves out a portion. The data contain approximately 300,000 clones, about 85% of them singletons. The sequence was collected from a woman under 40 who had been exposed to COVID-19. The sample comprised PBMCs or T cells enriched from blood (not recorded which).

CDR3 amino acids: CASSLQGQVSGNTIYF. The CDR3 DNA follows: TGTGCCAGCAGTTTACAGGGACAGGTCTCTGGAAACACCATATATTTT. V usage is TRBV28 and J usage is TRBJ1-3; 8 bases are a match to TRBD1. CDR1 and CDR2 from the germline V gene are MDHEN and SYDVKM. This CDR3 region has 16 residues. V was pared by 2 bases and J by 0 bases, with 3 bases of the junction left unmatched.